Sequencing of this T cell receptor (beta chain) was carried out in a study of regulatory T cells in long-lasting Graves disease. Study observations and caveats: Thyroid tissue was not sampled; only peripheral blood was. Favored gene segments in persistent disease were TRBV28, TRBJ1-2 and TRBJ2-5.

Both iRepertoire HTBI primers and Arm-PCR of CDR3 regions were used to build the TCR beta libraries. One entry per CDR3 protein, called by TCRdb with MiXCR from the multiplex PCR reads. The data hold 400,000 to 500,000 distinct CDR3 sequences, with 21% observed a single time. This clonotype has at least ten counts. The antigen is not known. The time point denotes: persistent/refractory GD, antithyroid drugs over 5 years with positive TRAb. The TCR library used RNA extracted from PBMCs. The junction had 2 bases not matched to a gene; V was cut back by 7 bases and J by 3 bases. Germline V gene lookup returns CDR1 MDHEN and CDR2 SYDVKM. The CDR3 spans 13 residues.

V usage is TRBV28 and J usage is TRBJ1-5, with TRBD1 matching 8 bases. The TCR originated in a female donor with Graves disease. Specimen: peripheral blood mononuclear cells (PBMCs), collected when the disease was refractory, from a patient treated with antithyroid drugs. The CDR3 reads CASKDRVNQPQHF. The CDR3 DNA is TGTGCCAGCAAGGACAGGGTCAATCAGCCCCAGCATTTT.